The source of this T cell receptor beta chain is a study of shared clonotypes between healthy human individuals. Findings of the study overall: Estimated clonotype richness was generally higher in naive than memory subsets.

On this clone itself: The target antigen is unknown.

Profiled with immunoSEQ multiplex PCR; TCRdb holds only in-frame clones, not every one. The profile shows fewer than 1.4 million clones, 75% to 85% of them singletons. Sequencing was performed on memory CD4+ T cells from PBMCs. Subset meaning: CD45RA-negative fraction. The sequence was obtained from a man aged 18 to 35 in good health. Some clones in this sample may be carry-over from other donors' samples.

The CDR3 bases are TGTGCCAGTAGTGGAGGGTACACTAATGAAAAACTGTTTTTT. It is translated as CASSGGYTNEKLFF. V usage is TRBV19 and J usage is TRBJ1-4; the D is unclear. The V and J ends lost 5 bases and 2 bases respectively, with 9 bases between them. Germline V gene data show CDR1 as LNHDA and CDR2 as SQIVND (reference sequence). CDR3 length: 14 amino acids.